This T cell receptor beta chain was identified in a study of T cells in Graves' hyperthyroidism and ophthalmopathy. As regards this clonotype: This may be a read error: a much more frequent sequence differs by one nucleotide.

Per germline, CDR1 SGHRS and CDR2 YFSETQ. This CDR3 is built from 14 residues. Amplification yielded TCR beta CDR3 regions, with RNA transcripts as the source. A set of HTBI primers served as the primers for a first-round RT-PCR of the TCR CDR3. TCRdb processed the multiplex PCR reads anew with MiXCR; each CDR3 protein has one entry. The sample comprises over 700,000 distinct CDR3 sequences, 38% of which are singletons, and around 9.3% rests with the top ten. Sequenced sample: blood. The chain recombines TRBV5-1 with TRBJ1-2; possible D gene TRBD1, 6 bases. This TCR derives from a man between 18 and 29 years old with Graves' hyperthyroidism. CDR3 DNA sequence: TGCGCCAGCAGCTCCGGTGGGGGCAGAACTCCCGTCGCCTTC. It specifies CASSSGGGRTPVAF.